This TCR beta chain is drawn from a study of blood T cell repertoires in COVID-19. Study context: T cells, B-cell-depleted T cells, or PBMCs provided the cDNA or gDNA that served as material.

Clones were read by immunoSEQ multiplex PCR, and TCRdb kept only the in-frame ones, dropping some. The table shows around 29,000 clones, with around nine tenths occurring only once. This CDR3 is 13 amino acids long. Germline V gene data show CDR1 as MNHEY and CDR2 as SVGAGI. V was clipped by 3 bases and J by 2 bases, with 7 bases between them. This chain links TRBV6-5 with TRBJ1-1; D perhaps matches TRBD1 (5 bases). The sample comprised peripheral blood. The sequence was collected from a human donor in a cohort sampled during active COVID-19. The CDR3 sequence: CASSYDRNTEAFF. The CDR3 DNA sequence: TGTGCCAGCAGTTATGACAGAAACACTGAAGCTTTCTTT.